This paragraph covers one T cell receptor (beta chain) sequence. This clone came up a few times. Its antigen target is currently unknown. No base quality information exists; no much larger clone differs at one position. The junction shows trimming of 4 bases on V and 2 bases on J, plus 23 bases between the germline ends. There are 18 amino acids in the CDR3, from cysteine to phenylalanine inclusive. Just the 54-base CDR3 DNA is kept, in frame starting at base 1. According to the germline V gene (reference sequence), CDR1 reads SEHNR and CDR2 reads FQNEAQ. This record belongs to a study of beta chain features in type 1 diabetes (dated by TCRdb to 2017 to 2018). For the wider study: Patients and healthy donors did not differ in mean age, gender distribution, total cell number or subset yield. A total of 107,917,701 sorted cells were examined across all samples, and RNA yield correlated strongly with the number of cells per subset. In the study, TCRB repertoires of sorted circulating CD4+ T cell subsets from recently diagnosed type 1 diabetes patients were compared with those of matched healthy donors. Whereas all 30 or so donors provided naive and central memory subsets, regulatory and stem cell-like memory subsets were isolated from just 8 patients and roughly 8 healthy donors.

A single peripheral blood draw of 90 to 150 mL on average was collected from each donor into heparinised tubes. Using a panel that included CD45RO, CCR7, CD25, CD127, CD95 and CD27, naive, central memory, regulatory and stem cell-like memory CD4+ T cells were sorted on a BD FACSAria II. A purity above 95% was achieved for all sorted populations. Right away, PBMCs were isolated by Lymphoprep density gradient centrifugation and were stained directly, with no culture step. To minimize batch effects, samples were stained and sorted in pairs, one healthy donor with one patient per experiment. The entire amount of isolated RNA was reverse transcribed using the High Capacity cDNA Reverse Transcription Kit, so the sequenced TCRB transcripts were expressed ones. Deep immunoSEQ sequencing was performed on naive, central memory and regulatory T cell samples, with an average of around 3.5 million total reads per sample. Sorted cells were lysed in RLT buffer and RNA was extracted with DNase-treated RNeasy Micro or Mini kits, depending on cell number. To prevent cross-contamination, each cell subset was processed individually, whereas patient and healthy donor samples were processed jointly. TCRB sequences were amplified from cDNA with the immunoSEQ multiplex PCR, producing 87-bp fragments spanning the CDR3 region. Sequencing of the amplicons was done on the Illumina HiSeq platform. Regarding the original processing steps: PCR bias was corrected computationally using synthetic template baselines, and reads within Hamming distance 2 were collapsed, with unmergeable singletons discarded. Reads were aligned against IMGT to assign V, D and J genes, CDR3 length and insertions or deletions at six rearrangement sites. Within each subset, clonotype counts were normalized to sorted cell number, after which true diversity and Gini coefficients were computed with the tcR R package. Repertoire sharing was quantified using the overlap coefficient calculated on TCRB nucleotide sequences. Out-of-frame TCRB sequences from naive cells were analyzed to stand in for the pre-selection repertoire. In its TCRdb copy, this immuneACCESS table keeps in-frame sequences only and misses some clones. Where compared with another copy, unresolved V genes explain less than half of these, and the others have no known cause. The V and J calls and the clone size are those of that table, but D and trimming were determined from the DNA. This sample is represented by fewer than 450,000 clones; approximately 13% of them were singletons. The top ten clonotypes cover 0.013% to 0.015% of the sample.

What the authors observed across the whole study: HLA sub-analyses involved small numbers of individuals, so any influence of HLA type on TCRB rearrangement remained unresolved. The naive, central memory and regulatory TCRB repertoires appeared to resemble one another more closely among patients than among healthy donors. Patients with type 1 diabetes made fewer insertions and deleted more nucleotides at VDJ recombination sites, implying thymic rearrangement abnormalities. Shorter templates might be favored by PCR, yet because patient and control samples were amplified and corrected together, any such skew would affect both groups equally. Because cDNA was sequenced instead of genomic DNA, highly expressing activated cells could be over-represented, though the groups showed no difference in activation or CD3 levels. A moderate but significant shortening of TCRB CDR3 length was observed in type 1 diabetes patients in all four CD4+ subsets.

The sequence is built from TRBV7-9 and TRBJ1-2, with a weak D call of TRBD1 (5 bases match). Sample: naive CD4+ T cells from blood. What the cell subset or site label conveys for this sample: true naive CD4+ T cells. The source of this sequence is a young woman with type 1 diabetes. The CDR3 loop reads CASSSRAGGDRSNYGYTF. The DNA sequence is TGTGCCAGCAGCTCGAGAGCGGGGGGGGATCGGTCAAACTATGGCTACACCTTC.